Here is one T cell receptor beta chain with its context. This entry is derived from a study of T cell responses to AZD1222 COVID-19 vaccine. Trimming pared 8 bases from V and 1 base from J, leaving 13 bases between. Germline CDR1 reads MNHNY; CDR2 reads SVGAGI (reference sequence). This CDR3 has 14 residues. Profiling relied on immunoSEQ multiplex PCR, and the TCRdb table lists in-frame clones only, not all of them. Of roughly 79,000 clones in the sample, about 91% were seen once. The source is an adult in good health. Sample: peripheral blood, taken on day 0 of MenACWY control vaccination. The chain carries TRBV6-6 and TRBJ2-3, with D uncertain. Here the CDR3 reads CASGDSRGTDTQYF. The CDR3 DNA reads TGTGCCAGCGGGGATTCCCGAGGCACAGATACGCAGTATTTT.